A single sample gave rise to the 23 T cell receptor beta chains below, sequenced in a study of post-analysis software for immune sequencing data. General study results and limits: Included in a set of about five TRBV segments more frequent in patients than controls were TRBV5-6, TRBV5-1 and TRBV20-1.

Every TCR beta cDNA library bore unique molecular identifiers. Via MiXCR, TCRdb re-called the PCR reads, giving one row per CDR3 protein. The sample records roughly 200,000 distinct CDR3 sequences, approximately 29% being singletons. The antigens these receptors bind are not known. What was sequenced was blood. These receptors were collected from a girl under 18 with multiple sclerosis.

Turning to this clonotype: This may stem from a read error, because a much larger clone lies one nucleotide away. The chain couples TRBV15 to TRBJ2-3, with 12 bases fitting TRBD2. The trim removed 1 base at V and 2 bases at J, leaving 1 base unmatched. Looked up from germline, CDR1 is LNHNV and CDR2 is YYDKDF (reference sequence). The CDR3 extends over 16 amino acids. As DNA, the CDR3 is TGTGCCACCAGCAGAGGGACTAGCGGGAACACAGATACGCAGTATTTT. Amino acids: CATSRGTSGNTDTQYF.

The chain joins TRBV7-3 to TRBJ2-1; perhaps D is TRBD1 or TRBD2 (7 bases each). Trimming removed 5 bases from V and 8 bases from J, with 19 bases in between. Germline CDR1 and CDR2: SGHTA and FQGTGA. The CDR3 loop spans 15 amino acids. The CDR3 loop is CASSQGGAGRDEQFF. In DNA, the CDR3 is TGTGCCAGCAGCCAGGGGGGGGCAGGTAGGGATGAGCAGTTCTTC.

This clonotype was counted ten times or more. This chain joins TRBV7-9 and TRBJ2-3, with a weak D call TRBD1 (5 bases). The length of the CDR3 is 17 residues. Germline loops: CDR1 SEHNR, CDR2 FQNEAQ (reference sequence). Trimming stripped 0 bases from V and 2 bases from J, with 15 bases between. DNA for the CDR3: TGTGCCAGCAGCTTAGCGAAGCAGGGCCAGGTCACAGATACGCAGTATTTT. It specifies CASSLAKQGQVTDTQYF.

Only a few counts were recorded for this clonotype. The chain is built from TRBV11-3 and TRBJ2-1, with TRBD2 matching 7 bases. The CDR3 is 16 amino acids. Looked up from germline, CDR1 is SGHNT and CDR2 is YENEEA. With V trimmed by 4 bases and J by 0 bases, 6 bases remained unmatched. The CDR3 region has the DNA TGTGCCAGCAGCTCCTTACTAGCGAGCTCCTACAATGAGCAGTTCTTC. Amino acids: CASSSLLASSYNEQFF.

This clonotype was detected ten times or more. V gene TRBV5-1 combines with J gene TRBJ1-2, with 7 bases aligning to TRBD1. Germline V CDR1 and CDR2: SGHRS, YFSETQ. The CDR3 totals 14 residues. J lost 2 bases, V lost 4 bases, and 5 bases had no gene match. CDR3 protein: CASSPGTANYGYTF. Here the CDR3 DNA reads TGCGCCAGCAGCCCGGGGACAGCCAACTATGGCTACACCTTC. The entire variable domain, with the rest obtained from reference TRBV5-1 and TRBJ1-2, is as follows: KAGVTQTPRYLIKTRGQQVTLSCSPISGHRSVSWYQQTPGQGLQFLFEYFSETQRNKGNFPGRFSGRQFSNSRSEMNVSTLELGDSALYLCASSPGTANYGYTFGSGTRLTVV.

This rearrangement joins TRBV28 to TRBJ2-3, with a possible D match to TRBD2 (5 bases). The germline V and J ends were trimmed by 4 bases and 0 bases, with 11 bases remaining between them. Germline CDR1 reads MDHEN; CDR2 reads SYDVKM. This CDR3 spans 15 amino acids. CDR3 in DNA: TGTGCCAGCAGTTCGCGAGGAGGAAGCACAGATACGCAGTATTTT. It codes for CASSSRGGSTDTQYF.

Many counts were recorded for this clonotype. This chain joins TRBV20-1 and TRBJ2-7; 10 bases match TRBD2. The CDR3 is 14 residues long. Germline CDR1 is DFQATT and CDR2 is SNEGSKA (reference sequence). After removal of 1 base from V and 3 bases from J, the junction contained 3 bases not matched to a gene. The CDR3 loop is CSARVGLALYEQYF. CDR3 DNA: TGCAGTGCTAGAGTGGGACTAGCGCTCTACGAGCAGTACTTC.

This clonotype was counted many times. The rearrangement links TRBV5-1 to TRBJ1-2, with D possibly TRBD1 on 6 matching bases. CDR1 is SGHRS and CDR2 is YFSETQ in the germline V gene. The CDR3 length is 15 residues. V lost 0 bases, J lost 8 bases, and 17 bases lay in between. The CDR3 DNA is TGCGCCAGCAGCTTGGGACAGGACCCTATAGGCGGCTACACCTTC. Amino acids: CASSLGQDPIGGYTF.

J is TRBJ2-3 and V is TRBV2, with unresolved D. V was pared by 0 bases and J by 0 bases, with 10 bases between. Germline V gene sequence: CDR1 SNHLY, CDR2 FYNNEI. The CDR3 covers 16 residues. DNA for the CDR3: TGTGCCAGCAGTGAAGCGCTGGGCCCTAGCACAGATACGCAGTATTTT. Translation gives CASSEALGPSTDTQYF.

As concerns this clonotype: A much larger clone differs by one base, so this may be a read error. The chain combines TRBV7-9 with TRBJ2-1; 12 nucleotides line up with TRBD2. Germline V CDR1 and CDR2: SEHNR, FQNEAQ (reference sequence). J lost 9 bases, V lost 5 bases, and 11 bases had no gene match. This CDR3 contains 16 residues. This CDR3 reads CASSAQTSGGYSEQFF. The CDR3 nucleotides read TGTGCCAGCAGCGCTCAGACTAGCGGGGGCTATAGTGAGCAGTTCTTC.

The chain links TRBV14 to TRBJ2-2, with TRBD1 matching 9 bases. CDR3 length equals 16 residues. CDR1 is SGHDN, CDR2 FVKESK, per germline. After removal of 4 bases from V and 5 bases from J, the junction contained 8 bases not matched to a gene. Here the CDR3 DNA reads TGTGCCAGCAGCCGATTGACAGGGGGAGAAACCGGGGAGCTGTTTTTT. This gives the protein CASSRLTGGETGELFF.

This clonotype turned up a few times. The rearrangement links TRBV4-2 to TRBJ1-1; possibly TRBD1 for D (5 bases). From germline, CDR1 is LGHNA and CDR2 YNFKEQ. The CDR3 totals 15 residues. Trimming stripped 7 bases from V and 8 bases from J, with 23 bases between. The CDR3 nucleotides read TGTGCCAGCACCTCGTCCCGGGACGGTTTTGGGGAAGCTTTCTTT. This translates into CASTSSRDGFGEAFF.

V gene TRBV28 combines with J gene TRBJ1-2; D remains unclear. The V end was cut by 7 bases, the J end by 0 bases, with 3 bases between. Looked up from germline, CDR1 is MDHEN and CDR2 is SYDVKM. The CDR3 covers 11 residues. The CDR3 loop is CASTSNYGYTF. The CDR3 coding sequence is TGTGCCAGCACCTCTAACTATGGCTACACCTTC.

In regard to this clonotype: A read error may be the cause here, since a much bigger clone is one base away. This rearrangement joins TRBV5-1 to TRBJ1-2, with D unresolved. The germline CDR1 and CDR2 sequences are SGHRS and YFSETQ. The V and J ends lost 6 bases and 8 bases respectively, with 20 bases between them. This CDR3 contains 14 residues. CDR3 amino acids: CASNPVSRQGGYTF. CDR3 in DNA: TGCGCCAGCAACCCCGTGTCCAGACAAGGCGGCTACACCTTC.

The count of this clonotype is one. V gene TRBV7-9 combines with J gene TRBJ2-3; 11 nucleotides agree with TRBD2. V lost 3 bases and J lost 5; bases outside the gene matches: 4. Germline CDR1 is SEHNR and CDR2 is FQNEAQ (reference sequence). This CDR3 spans 15 amino acids. As DNA, the CDR3 is TGTGCCAGCAGCTTGACTAGCGGGGCAAGAGATACGCAGTATTTT. It translates to CASSLTSGARDTQYF.

The sample holds one count of this clonotype. The chain uses TRBV7-3 and TRBJ2-6; tentative D call: TRBD1 (5 bases). CDR1 is SGHTA, CDR2 FQGTGA, per germline. CDR3 length: 20 amino acids. V was cut by 2 bases and J by 2 bases, with 22 bases left in between. CDR3 sequence (DNA): TGTGCCAGCAGCTTAGAAGGGGTTGGGGAAAAGAAGACTGGGGCCAACGTCCTGACTTTC. Protein sequence: CASSLEGVGEKKTGANVLTF.

Of note for this clonotype: Possible read error: a much larger clone is one base away. The gene calls are TRBV10-3 and TRBJ1-5; 8 bases line up with TRBD1. The CDR3 sequence is 14 residues long. Per germline, CDR1 ENHRY and CDR2 SYGVKD. CDR3 coding DNA: TGTGCCATCAGTGGTGGACAGGGCAATCGGCCCCAGCATTTT. Translated, it gives CAISGGQGNRPQHF.

Remarks on this clonotype: Possible read error: a much larger clone is one base away. This CDR3 is missing its conserved last phenylalanine or tryptophan, likely due to a read error. V gene TRBV6-1 combines with J gene TRBJ2-7; unclear D gene. The closer fit of TRBJ2-5 to the DNA end suggests the J call may be wrong. This CDR3 has 14 amino acids. CDR1 is MNHNS and CDR2 is SASEGT in the germline V gene. The CDR3 DNA follows: TGTGCCAGCAGCCTGGGGAAGTCACAAGGGACCCAGTACTGC. This sequence encodes CASSLGKSQGTQYC.

This clonotype was observed a handful of times. Here the CDR3 reads CASSSQDRGSYNEQFF. The DNA for the CDR3 is TGTGCCAGCAGTTCTCAGGACAGGGGCTCCTACAATGAGCAGTTCTTC. This chain connects TRBV7-9 to TRBJ2-1; 9 bases map to TRBD1. The CDR3 is 16 residues long. Germline V gene lookup returns CDR1 SEHNR and CDR2 FQNEAQ (reference sequence). V was pared by 6 bases and J by 0 bases, with 6 bases of the junction left unmatched.

This sequence joins TRBV27 and TRBJ2-7; D may be TRBD1 (6 bases). The DNA end favors TRBJ2-5, so the J call may be wrong. CDR1 and CDR2 from the germline V gene are MNHEY and SMNVEV (reference sequence). This CDR3 has 14 amino acids. The CDR3 coding sequence is TGTGCCAGCAGTTTACTGGGGGCCGGCGAGACCCAGTACTTC. Protein product: CASSLLGAGETQYF.

In this sample, this clonotype turned up many times. The rearrangement links TRBV20-1 to TRBJ1-2; no reliable D call. The CDR3 has 11 residues. Germline values: CDR1 DFQATT, CDR2 SNEGSKA (reference sequence). Trimming took 2 bases from V and 6 from J, leaving 7 bases between them. CDR3 coding DNA: TGCAGTGCTAGATGGCAGGATGGCTACACCTTC. It specifies CSARWQDGYTF.

The table lists this clonotype with many counts. The genes are TRBV5-1 and TRBJ2-1; no reliable D call. Trimming shortened V by 1 base and J by 8 bases, and 7 bases separated the two germline ends. CDR3 length: 12 residues. Germline CDR1 reads SGHRS; CDR2 reads YFSETQ. CDR3 residues: CASSLSGYEQFF. CDR3 in DNA: TGCGCCAGCAGCTTGTCCGGCTATGAGCAGTTCTTC.

The CDR3 spells CSAGNEGTAVEQYF. CDR3 nucleotides: TGCAGTGCTGGTAATGAGGGGACGGCAGTCGAGCAGTACTTC. The V gene is TRBV20-1, the J gene TRBJ2-7; D is possibly TRBD1 or TRBD2 (5 bases each). Trimming left V 5 bases short and J 6 bases short, with 20 bases between. CDR3 length: 14 residues. The germline gives CDR1 DFQATT, CDR2 SNEGSKA (reference sequence).